These 25 T cell receptor beta chains share one sample of origin, sequenced in a study of CD8+ T cells in alopecia areata. After isolation, RNA underwent reverse transcription to generate cDNA as the sequencing template. The protocol was immunoSEQ multiplex PCR, while the TCRdb copy is restricted to in-frame clones and leaves out a portion. The data show around 190,000 clones, 45% to 70% seen once. Sequenced sample: CD8+ T cells sorted from blood. All receptors come from a human donor in good health.

The CDR3 protein is CASSSEEGWGNQPQHF. The CDR3, as DNA: TGTGCCAGCAGCTCGGAAGAAGGCTGGGGAAATCAGCCCCAGCATTTT. The chain carries TRBV11-2 and TRBJ1-5, with D uncertain. The CDR3 is made up of 16 amino acids. Between the trimmed V and J ends, which lost 4 bases and 4 bases, there was a span of 17 bases. The germline V gene has CDR1 SGHAT and CDR2 FQNNGV.

This clone was observed a few times. The chain recombines TRBV13 with TRBJ1-2; D unclear. The CDR3 runs to 11 residues. Trimming took 3 bases from V and 6 from J, leaving 5 bases between them. The germline V gene encodes CDR1 PRHDT and CDR2 FYEKMQ (reference sequence). In DNA form, the CDR3 reads TGTGCCAGCAGCTTCGGGGATGGCTACACCTTC. This sequence encodes CASSFGDGYTF.

This chain links TRBV27 with TRBJ2-5, with D maybe TRBD1 (5 bases). V was cut by 4 bases and J by 5 bases, with 11 bases left in between. The CDR3 covers 13 residues. Germline CDR1 and CDR2: MNHEY and SMNVEV (reference sequence). The CDR3 DNA follows: TGTGCCAGCAGTTCCCAGGGTACTGAGACCCAGTACTTC. This encodes CASSSQGTETQYF.

There are many counts of this clone. The rearrangement uses TRBV2 and TRBJ2-3; 9 bases agree with TRBD1. Germline V lookup: CDR1 SNHLY, CDR2 FYNNEI. V was clipped by 5 bases and J by 2 bases; unmatched bases: 5. The length of the CDR3 is 15 residues. This chain's CDR3 is CASSPRQGVTDTQYF. The CDR3 DNA reads TGTGCCAGCAGTCCGAGACAGGGGGTCACAGATACGCAGTATTTT.

There are a few counts of this clone. The chain has TRBV27 and TRBJ1-5; TRBD1 might be the D (6 bases). This CDR3 comprises 13 residues. V gave up 7 bases and J gave up 1 base, with 8 bases separating them. The germline V gene has CDR1 MNHEY and CDR2 SMNVEV (reference sequence). The CDR3 sequence: CASTTGSNQPQHF. The CDR3 region has the DNA TGTGCCAGCACGACAGGAAGCAATCAGCCCCAGCATTTT.

This clone was picked up a small number of times. The gene calls are TRBV7-9 and TRBJ1-1, with no clear D. V dropped 5 bases and J dropped 0 bases, with 16 bases sitting between them. Germline loops: CDR1 SEHNR, CDR2 FQNEAQ (reference sequence). This CDR3 comprises 16 residues. The CDR3 DNA sequence: TGTGCCAGCAGCCAACCGGGGTGGTGGTTGAACACTGAAGCTTTCTTT. Protein sequence: CASSQPGWWLNTEAFF.

J is TRBJ1-6 and V is TRBV11-2; D gene uncertain. CDR3 size: 17 residues. Trimming took 1 base from V and 9 from J, leaving 19 bases between them. CDR1 is SGHAT, CDR2 FQNNGV, per germline. The chain's CDR3 is CASSLGHWSKGSSPLHF. The CDR3 nucleotides read TGTGCCAGCAGCTTAGGGCACTGGTCTAAAGGGAGTTCACCCCTCCACTTT.

This rearrangement joins TRBV29-1 to TRBJ2-3; 7 positions agree with TRBD2. CDR3 length: 14 residues. Germline values: CDR1 SQVTM, CDR2 ANQGSEA. V was pared by 8 bases and J by 4 bases, with 12 bases of the junction left unmatched. CDR3 in DNA: TGCAGCACCCACGGGATTCGGGGGGCAGATACGCAGTATTTT. It is translated as CSTHGIRGADTQYF.

The CDR3 DNA reads TGTGCCAGCAGTGACGGGCGTAGCTCTGGAAACACCATATATTTT. Translating it yields CASSDGRSSGNTIYF. The J gene is TRBJ1-3, the V gene TRBV2; D unresolved. This CDR3 has 15 amino acids. Trimming pared 3 bases from V and 0 bases from J, leaving 9 bases between. The germline V gene encodes CDR1 SNHLY and CDR2 FYNNEI.

This clone was counted between two and nine times. The chain combines TRBV7-2 with TRBJ1-5, with a tentative D call TRBD1 (5 bases). Germline V gene sequence: CDR1 SGHTA, CDR2 FQGNSA. V shed 3 bases and J shed 3 bases, with 12 bases lying between them. The CDR3 extends over 15 amino acids. In nucleotides, the CDR3 is TGTGCCAGCAGCTTTACAGGTGGGACCAATCAGCCCCAGCATTTT. Its protein is CASSFTGGTNQPQHF.

This clone turned up a few times. The chain recombines TRBV7-9 with TRBJ1-1; TRBD1 matches at 8 bases. Germline V gene lookup returns CDR1 SEHNR and CDR2 FQNEAQ (reference sequence). The CDR3 runs to 15 residues. V lost 5 bases to trimming and J lost 0 bases; unmatched junction nucleotides: 5. This CDR3 is CASSREQGVNTEAFF. CDR3 sequence (DNA): TGTGCCAGCAGCCGGGAACAGGGGGTGAACACTGAAGCTTTCTTT.

This clone showed up just a few times. The rearrangement links TRBV4-1 to TRBJ2-1; possibly TRBD1 for D (6 bases). The V gene's germline CDR1 is MGHRA and CDR2 YSYEKL. The CDR3 has 15 residues. V dropped 1 base and J dropped 6 bases, with 13 bases sitting between them. CDR3 DNA sequence: TGCGCCAGCAGCCAAGGAGGGGGAAGTACCAATGAGCAGTTCTTC. It is translated as CASSQGGGSTNEQFF.

The chain recombines TRBV6-1 with TRBJ2-7; 9 bases match TRBD1. This CDR3 has 15 amino acids. CDR1 is MNHNS and CDR2 is SASEGT in the germline V gene. J gave up 2 bases and V 2 bases, and 4 bases lay outside the gene matches. The CDR3 bases are TGTGCCAGCAGTGAATGGGGACAGGGTCCCTACGAGCAGTACTTC. It yields the protein CASSEWGQGPYEQYF.

The chain is built from TRBV5-1 and TRBJ1-2; no definite D call. From germline, CDR1 is SGHRS and CDR2 YFSETQ. The CDR3 contains 12 residues. Trimming shortened V by 2 bases and J by 4 bases, and 6 bases separated the two germline ends. DNA for the CDR3: TGCGCCAGCAGCTTATGGGGCTATGGCTACACCTTC. Amino acid sequence: CASSLWGYGYTF.

The chain has TRBV11-2 and TRBJ2-7; 8 bases agree with TRBD1. J was trimmed by 4 bases and V by 4 bases; bases with no gene match: 3. Germline-derived CDR1 and CDR2 are SGHAT and FQNNGV. This CDR3 is 13 amino acids long. CDR3 DNA sequence: TGTGCCAGCAGCTCCACAGGGGGGTACGAGCAGTACTTC. Translating it yields CASSSTGGYEQYF.

V gene TRBV5-4 combines with J gene TRBJ2-7, with TRBD2 identical over 7 bases. This CDR3 is built from 18 residues. CDR1 and CDR2 from the germline V gene are SGHNT and YYREEE (reference sequence). V lost 2 bases, J lost 3 bases, and 17 bases stayed unmatched. Here the CDR3 DNA reads TGTGCCAGCAGCTTCGGGGGGAAACAAACCAGACCCATCTACGAGCAGTACTTC. Protein product: CASSFGGKQTRPIYEQYF.

This clone was counted only a few times. The gene calls are TRBV20-1 and TRBJ1-1, with D hard to call. Germline lookup yields CDR1 DFQATT and CDR2 SNEGSKA (reference sequence). V lost 5 bases and J lost 4, with 8 bases in between. The CDR3 covers 11 residues. CDR3 sequence: CSAVVGTEAFF. CDR3 DNA sequence: TGCAGTGCTGTCGTTGGCACTGAAGCTTTCTTT.

The chain links TRBV4-1 to TRBJ1-4, with D possibly being TRBD1 (5 bases). CDR3 length: 18 amino acids. The V end was cut by 1 base, the J end by 3 bases, with 18 bases between. From germline, CDR1 is MGHRA and CDR2 YSYEKL. The CDR3 spells CASSQGTWVDKPNEKLFF. The CDR3 DNA sequence: TGCGCCAGCAGCCAAGGGACTTGGGTGGACAAACCTAATGAAAAACTGTTTTTT.

The V call is TRBV27, the J call TRBJ2-7; 9 positions agree with TRBD1. The CDR3 is made up of 17 amino acids. Looked up from germline, CDR1 is MNHEY and CDR2 is SMNVEV (reference sequence). Trimming cost V 5 bases and J 3 bases; bases outside gene matches: 14. CDR3 sequence: CASSPSAPGQGSYEQYF. The CDR3 DNA follows: TGTGCCAGCAGTCCCTCGGCACCGGGACAGGGTAGCTACGAGCAGTACTTC.

The gene calls are TRBV27 and TRBJ1-6, with D possibly being TRBD1 (6 bases). The CDR3 has 14 amino acids. Per germline, CDR1 MNHEY and CDR2 SMNVEV (reference sequence). V was shortened by 5 bases and J by 9 bases, with 14 bases between the two germline ends. The CDR3 nucleotides are TGTGCCAGCAGTATCAACAGGGTGGTTTCACCCCTCCACTTT. Translated, it gives CASSINRVVSPLHF.

This clone was seen a few times. The J gene is TRBJ2-1, the V gene TRBV11-2; 12 bases match TRBD1. This CDR3 has 15 residues. The V gene end was trimmed by 5 bases and the J gene end by 7 bases; junction bases not matched to a gene: 6. CDR1 and CDR2 from the germline V gene are SGHAT and FQNNGV. As DNA, the CDR3 is TGTGCCAGCAGCCAGGGACAGGGGGCGGCAAATGAGCAGTTCTTC. Protein product: CASSQGQGAANEQFF.

V usage is TRBV27 and J usage is TRBJ1-1, with a possible D match to TRBD1 (5 bases). The germline V gene encodes CDR1 MNHEY and CDR2 SMNVEV (reference sequence). Trimming shortened V by 0 bases and J by 5 bases, and 10 bases separated the two germline ends. The CDR3 sequence is 14 residues long. CDR3 protein: CASSLSRGGTEAFF. CDR3 bases: TGTGCCAGCAGTTTATCTCGGGGGGGGACTGAAGCTTTCTTT.

This clone came up a few times. The rearrangement uses TRBV4-1 and TRBJ1-2; no firm D call. The CDR3 has 15 residues. Germline V gives CDR1 MGHRA, CDR2 YSYEKL. V gave up 2 bases and J gave up 4 bases, with 14 bases separating them. CDR3 nucleotides: TGCGCCAGCAGCCAACATACCCCCCAGATCTATGGCTACACCTTC. Protein: CASSQHTPQIYGYTF.

This sequence joins TRBV29-1 and TRBJ1-2, with D possibly being TRBD1 (5 bases). Germline V gene sequence: CDR1 SQVTM, CDR2 ANQGSEA. V lost 7 bases and J lost 8, with 14 bases in between. This CDR3 is 11 amino acids long. CDR3 sequence reads: CSGLAGRGYTF. CDR3 nucleotides: TGCAGCGGGCTGGCGGGGCGCGGCTACACCTTC.

The CDR3 sequence is CASSQEGGGQTGELFF. The CDR3 region has the DNA TGTGCCAGCAGCCAAGAAGGAGGGGGACAGACCGGGGAGCTGTTTTTT. This chain links TRBV4-2 with TRBJ2-2; D may be TRBD1 (7 bases). The CDR3 runs 16 residues. CDR1 and CDR2 (germline): LGHNA, YNFKEQ. V gave up 0 bases and J gave up 5 bases, with 13 bases separating them.